This TCR beta chain emerged from a study of vaccination effects on CD4 cells after COVID-19. Notes on the study in general: By a late point after vaccination, infection- and vaccine-induced clones had shrunk markedly through clonal contraction.

TCRdb's table, derived via immunoSEQ multiplex PCR, lists solely in-frame clones and lacks some. The sample has about 59,000 clones, under 80% seen once. Within the ViraFEST assay, antigen-specific CD4+ T cells underwent expansion with viral peptide pools prior to sequencing. Culture proceeded for 10 days, and CD4+ T cells were then isolated. Either the mRNA-1273 or the BNT162b2 vaccine was given to participants as two doses. Cultures received IL-2 medium that replaced half the medium on days 3 and 7. This clone was seen just once. What it recognizes is unknown. The receptor was derived from a human donor who received a COVID-19 vaccine. Specimen: CD4+ T cells from PBMCs cultured with HCoV-OC43 spike peptides, collected after COVID-19 vaccination. Specified subset: HCoV-OC43 spike overlapping peptide pool stimulation.

In DNA, the CDR3 is TGTGCCAGCAGCTTGGTCGATTGGGGGCTTAGCACTGAAGCTTTCTTT. Residues: CASSLVDWGLSTEAFF. The J gene is TRBJ1-1, the V gene TRBV5-6; D is perhaps TRBD1 (6 bases). Germline values: CDR1 SGHDT, CDR2 YYEEEE. The CDR3 loop spans 16 amino acids. V lost 0 bases to trimming and J lost 4 bases, with 16 bases between them.